This T cell receptor beta chain was sequenced in a study of identical twins. Study results and caveats: Cord blood's abundant beta clonotypes had fewer insertions, unlike memory repertoires.

This clonotype appeared many times. Antigen specificity is unknown. Addition of a universal primer site occurred through template switching, and cDNA carried unique molecular identifiers. One entry per CDR3 protein, called by TCRdb with MiXCR from the 5' RACE reads. The table records about 330,000 distinct CDR3 sequences, about 12% of them present only once. Per the germline V gene, CDR1 is SGHRS and CDR2 is YFSETQ. This CDR3 is 18 amino acids long. V lost 4 bases, J lost 2 bases, and 12 bases stayed unmatched. This sample was also put to use in a study of yellow fever vaccine responses in identical twins. According to that study: Twins reportedly showed a vaccine T cell response that seemed partly convergent and partly personalized.

This chain joins TRBV5-1 and TRBJ2-3; 11 bases match TRBD2. Sample: CD8+ T cells sorted from blood. This receptor was taken from a woman between 18 and 29 years old in good health. The CDR3 protein is CASSPPGLAVPATDTQYF. The DNA for the CDR3 is TGCGCCAGCAGCCCTCCGGGACTAGCGGTTCCAGCCACAGATACGCAGTATTTT.